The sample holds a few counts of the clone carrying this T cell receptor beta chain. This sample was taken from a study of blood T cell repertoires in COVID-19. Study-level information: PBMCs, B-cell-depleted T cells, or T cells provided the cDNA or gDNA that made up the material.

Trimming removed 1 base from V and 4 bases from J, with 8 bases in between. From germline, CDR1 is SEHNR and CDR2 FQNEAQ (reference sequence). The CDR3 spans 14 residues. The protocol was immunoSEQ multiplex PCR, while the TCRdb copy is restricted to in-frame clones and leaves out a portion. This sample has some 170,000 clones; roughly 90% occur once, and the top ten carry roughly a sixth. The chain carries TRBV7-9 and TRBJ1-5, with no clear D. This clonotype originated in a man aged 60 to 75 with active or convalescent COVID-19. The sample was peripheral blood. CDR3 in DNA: TGTGCCAGCAGCTTAGGTTCTGCGAATCAGCCCCAGCATTTT. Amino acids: CASSLGSANQPQHF.